This T cell receptor beta chain was documented in a study of beta chain features in type 1 diabetes. For the study at large: 107,917,701 sorted cells were examined across all samples.

CD4+ naive, central memory, regulatory and stem cell-like memory subsets were isolated by sorting on CD45RO/CCR7/CD25/CD127/CD95/CD27. The CDR3 totals 15 residues. Per germline, CDR1 SGHNT and CDR2 YYREEE (reference sequence). The V gene lost 0 bases and the J gene lost 3 bases, with 10 bases spanning the gap. This clone was counted a few times. Expressed TCRB transcripts were sequenced after all isolated RNA was converted to cDNA. Profiling relied on immunoSEQ multiplex PCR, and the TCRdb table lists in-frame clones only, not all of them. Found here are about 900,000 clones, 15% to 20% of them singletons; the top ten hold about 0.025%.

V is TRBV5-4 and J is TRBJ2-1, with D perhaps TRBD1 (6 bases). Input material: naive CD4+ T cells from blood. The clonotype originates from a woman under 30 in good health. DNA of the CDR3: TGTGCCAGCAGCTTGGCCGAGGGGGTCTACAATGAGCAGTTCTTC. Protein product: CASSLAEGVYNEQFF.